This T cell receptor beta chain was sequenced during a study of OX40 agonist ivuxolimab in advanced cancers. The overall study: Partial responses were achieved by three patients: one hepatocellular carcinoma, two cutaneous melanoma.

The protocol was immunoSEQ multiplex PCR, while the TCRdb copy is restricted to in-frame clones and leaves out a portion. The profile shows tens of thousands of clones, 80% to 90% of them singletons. There are 14 residues in the CDR3. V lost 4 bases to trimming and J lost 8 bases, with 15 bases between them. Germline V CDR1 and CDR2: SGHNT, YYREEE (reference sequence). The J gene is TRBJ2-2, the V gene TRBV5-4, with D possibly TRBD2 on 6 matching bases. The clonotype was recovered from an adult with an advanced solid tumor such as melanoma, head and neck, liver or kidney cancer. The material sequenced was CD4+ or CD8+ T cells sorted from blood, taken in a trial of the OX40 agonist ivuxolimab. This CDR3 reads CASSGFRGNGELFF. CDR3 DNA sequence: TGTGCCAGCAGCGGGTTTCGGGGGAATGGGGAGCTGTTTTTT.